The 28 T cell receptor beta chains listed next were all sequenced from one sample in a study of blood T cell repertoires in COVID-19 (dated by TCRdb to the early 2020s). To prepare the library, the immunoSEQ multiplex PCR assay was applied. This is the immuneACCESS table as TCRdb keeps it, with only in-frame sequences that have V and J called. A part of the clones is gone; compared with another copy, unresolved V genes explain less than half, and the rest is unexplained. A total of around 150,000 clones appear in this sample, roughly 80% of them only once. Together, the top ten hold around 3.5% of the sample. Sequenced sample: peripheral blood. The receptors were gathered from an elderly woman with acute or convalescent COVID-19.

CDR3 sequence reads: CASFEGNTIYF. In DNA, the CDR3 is TGTGCCAGCTTCGAGGGAAACACCATATATTTT. V and J are TRBV28 and TRBJ1-3; D gene ambiguous. Trimming took off 8 bases at V and 4 bases at J, with 6 bases between the two ends. The germline V gene has CDR1 MDHEN and CDR2 SYDVKM. CDR3 size: 11 residues.

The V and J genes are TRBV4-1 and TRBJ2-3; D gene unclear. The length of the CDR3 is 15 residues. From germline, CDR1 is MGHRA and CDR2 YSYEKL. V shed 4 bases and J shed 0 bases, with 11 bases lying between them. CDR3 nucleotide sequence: TGCGCCAGCAGCCCCGTGGTCACTAGCACAGATACGCAGTATTTT. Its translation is CASSPVVTSTDTQYF.

CDR3 protein: CASSRAGAYEQYF. The CDR3 DNA follows: TGTGCCAGCAGCCGCGCGGGGGCCTACGAGCAGTACTTC. The chain uses TRBV3-1 (or the pseudogene TRBV3-2) and TRBJ2-7; 7 nucleotides match TRBD2. The V gene's germline CDR1 is LGHDT and CDR2 YNNKEL (reference sequence). This CDR3 contains 13 residues. J gave up 2 bases and V 4 bases, and 2 bases lay outside the gene matches.

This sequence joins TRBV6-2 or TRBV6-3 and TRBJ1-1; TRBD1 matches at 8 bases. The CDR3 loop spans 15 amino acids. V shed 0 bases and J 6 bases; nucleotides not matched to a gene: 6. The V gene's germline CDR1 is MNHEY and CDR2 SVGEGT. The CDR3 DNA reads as TGTGCCAGCAGTTACTCGACAGGGGTGATGGCTGAAGCTTTCTTT. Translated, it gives CASSYSTGVMAEAFF.

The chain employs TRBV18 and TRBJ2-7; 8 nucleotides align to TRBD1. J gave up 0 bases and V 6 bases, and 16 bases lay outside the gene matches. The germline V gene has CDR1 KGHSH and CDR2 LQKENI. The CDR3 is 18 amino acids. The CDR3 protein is CASSQNPPTGTGSYEQYF. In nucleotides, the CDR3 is TGTGCCAGCTCGCAAAACCCGCCAACCGGGACAGGCTCCTACGAGCAGTACTTC.

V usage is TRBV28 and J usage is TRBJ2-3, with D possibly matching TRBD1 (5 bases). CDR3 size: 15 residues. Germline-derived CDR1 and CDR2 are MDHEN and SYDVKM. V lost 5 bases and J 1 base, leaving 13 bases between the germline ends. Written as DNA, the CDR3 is TGTGCCAGCAGTCTTCTGGTAGGGGGCACAGATACGCAGTATTTT. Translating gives CASSLLVGGTDTQYF.

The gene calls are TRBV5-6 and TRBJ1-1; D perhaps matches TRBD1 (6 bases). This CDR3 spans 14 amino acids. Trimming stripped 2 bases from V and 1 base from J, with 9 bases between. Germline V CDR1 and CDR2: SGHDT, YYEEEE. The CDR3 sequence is CASSFGQKNTEAFF. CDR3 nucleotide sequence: TGTGCCAGCAGCTTTGGACAGAAGAACACTGAAGCTTTCTTT.

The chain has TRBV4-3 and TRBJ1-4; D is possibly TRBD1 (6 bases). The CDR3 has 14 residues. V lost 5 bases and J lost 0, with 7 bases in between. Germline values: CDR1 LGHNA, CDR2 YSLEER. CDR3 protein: CASSGQPTNEKLFF. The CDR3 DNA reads TGCGCCAGCAGCGGACAGCCAACTAATGAAAAACTGTTTTTT.

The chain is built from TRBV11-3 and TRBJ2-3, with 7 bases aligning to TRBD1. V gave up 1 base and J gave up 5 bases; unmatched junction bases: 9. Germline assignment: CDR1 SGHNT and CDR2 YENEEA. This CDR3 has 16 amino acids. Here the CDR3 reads CASSLGGQGVQDTQYF. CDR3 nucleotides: TGTGCCAGCAGCTTAGGTGGGCAGGGGGTTCAAGATACGCAGTATTTT.

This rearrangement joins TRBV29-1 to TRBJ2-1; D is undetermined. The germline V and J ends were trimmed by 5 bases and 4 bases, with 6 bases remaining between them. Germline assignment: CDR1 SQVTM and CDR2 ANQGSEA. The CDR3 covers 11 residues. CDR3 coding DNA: TGCAGCGTTACAGTGTACAATGAGCAGTTCTTC. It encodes CSVTVYNEQFF.

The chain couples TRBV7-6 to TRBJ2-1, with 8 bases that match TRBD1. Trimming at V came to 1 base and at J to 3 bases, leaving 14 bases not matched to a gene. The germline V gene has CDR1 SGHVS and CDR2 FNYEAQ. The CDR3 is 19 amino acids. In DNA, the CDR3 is TGTGCCAGCAGCTTAGATGGGACAGGTGATTCATTTTACTACAATGAGCAGTTCTTC. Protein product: CASSLDGTGDSFYYNEQFF.

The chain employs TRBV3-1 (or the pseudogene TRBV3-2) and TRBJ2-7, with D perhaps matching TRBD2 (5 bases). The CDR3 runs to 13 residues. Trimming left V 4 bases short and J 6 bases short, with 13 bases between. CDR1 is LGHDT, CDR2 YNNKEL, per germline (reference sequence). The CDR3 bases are TGTGCCAGCAGCCCCCGAAGCGAGGGCGAGCAGTACTTC. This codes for CASSPRSEGEQYF.

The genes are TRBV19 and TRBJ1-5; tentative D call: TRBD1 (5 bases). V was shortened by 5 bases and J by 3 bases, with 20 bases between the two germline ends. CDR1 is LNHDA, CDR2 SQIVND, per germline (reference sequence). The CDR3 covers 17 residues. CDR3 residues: CASSGMGRGSDNQPQHF. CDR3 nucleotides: TGTGCCAGTAGTGGGATGGGAAGGGGCTCCGACAATCAGCCCCAGCATTTT. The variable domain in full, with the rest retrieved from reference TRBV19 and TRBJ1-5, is DGGITQSPKYLFRKEGQNVTLSCEQNLNHDAMYWYRQDPGQGLRLIYYSQIVNDFQKGDIAEGYSVSREKKESFPLTVTSAQKNPTAFYLCASSGMGRGSDNQPQHFGDGTRLSIL.

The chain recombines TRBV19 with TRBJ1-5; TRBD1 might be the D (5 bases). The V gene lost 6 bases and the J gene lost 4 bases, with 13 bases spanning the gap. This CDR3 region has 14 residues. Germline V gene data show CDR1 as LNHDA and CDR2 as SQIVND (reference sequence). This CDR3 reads CASRGLRDNQPQHF. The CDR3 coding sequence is TGTGCCAGTAGGGGACTCCGGGATAATCAGCCCCAGCATTTT.

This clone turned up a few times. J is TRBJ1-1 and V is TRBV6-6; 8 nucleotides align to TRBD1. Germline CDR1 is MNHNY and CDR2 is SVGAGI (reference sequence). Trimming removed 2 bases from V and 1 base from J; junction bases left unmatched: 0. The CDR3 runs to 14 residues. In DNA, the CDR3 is TGTGCCAGCAGTTACGGGACAGGGAACACTGAAGCTTTCTTT. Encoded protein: CASSYGTGNTEAFF.

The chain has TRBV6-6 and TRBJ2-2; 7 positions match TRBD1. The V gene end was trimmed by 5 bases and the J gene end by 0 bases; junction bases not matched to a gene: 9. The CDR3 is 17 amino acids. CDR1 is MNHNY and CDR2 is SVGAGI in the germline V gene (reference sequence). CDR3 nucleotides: TGTGCCAGCAGTCGCTATTCCGGGACAGCGAACACCGGGGAGCTGTTTTTT. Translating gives CASSRYSGTANTGELFF.

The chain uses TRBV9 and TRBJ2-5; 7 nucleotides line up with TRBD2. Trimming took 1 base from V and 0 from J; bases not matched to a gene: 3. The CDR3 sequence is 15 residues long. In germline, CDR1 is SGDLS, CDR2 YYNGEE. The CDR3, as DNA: TGTGCCAGCAGCGTAACGGGGGGAAACCAAGAGACCCAGTACTTC. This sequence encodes CASSVTGGNQETQYF.

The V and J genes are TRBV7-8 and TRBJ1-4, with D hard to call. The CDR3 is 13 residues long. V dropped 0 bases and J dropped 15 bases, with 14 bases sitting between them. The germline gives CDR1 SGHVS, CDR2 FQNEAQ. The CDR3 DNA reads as TGTGCCAGCAGCTTAGCGCGGGGTGACACCTTGTTTTTT. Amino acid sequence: CASSLARGDTLFF.

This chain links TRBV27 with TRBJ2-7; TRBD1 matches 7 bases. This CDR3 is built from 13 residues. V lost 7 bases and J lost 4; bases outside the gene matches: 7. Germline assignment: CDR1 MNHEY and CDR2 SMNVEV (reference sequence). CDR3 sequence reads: CASMKQGIYEQYF. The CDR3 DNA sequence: TGTGCCAGCATGAAACAGGGGATTTACGAGCAGTACTTC.

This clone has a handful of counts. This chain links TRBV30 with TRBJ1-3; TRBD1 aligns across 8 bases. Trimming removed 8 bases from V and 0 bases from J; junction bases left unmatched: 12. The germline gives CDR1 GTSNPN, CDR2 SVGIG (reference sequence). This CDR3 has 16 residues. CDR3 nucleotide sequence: TGTGCCCGAGCCGGGACAGGTGGAATCTCTGGAAACACCATATATTTT. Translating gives CARAGTGGISGNTIYF.

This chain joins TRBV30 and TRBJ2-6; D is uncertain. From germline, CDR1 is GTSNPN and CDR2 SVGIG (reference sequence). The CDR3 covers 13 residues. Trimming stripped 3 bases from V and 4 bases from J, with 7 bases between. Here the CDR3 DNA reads TGTGCCTGGAGCGGGTCCGGGGCCAACGTCCTGACTTTC. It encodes CAWSGSGANVLTF.

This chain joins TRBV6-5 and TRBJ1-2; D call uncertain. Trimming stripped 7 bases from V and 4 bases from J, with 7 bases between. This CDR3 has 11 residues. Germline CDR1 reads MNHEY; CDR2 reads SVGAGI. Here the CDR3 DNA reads TGTGCCAGCACTACGAGCTATGGCTACACCTTC. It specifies CASTTSYGYTF.

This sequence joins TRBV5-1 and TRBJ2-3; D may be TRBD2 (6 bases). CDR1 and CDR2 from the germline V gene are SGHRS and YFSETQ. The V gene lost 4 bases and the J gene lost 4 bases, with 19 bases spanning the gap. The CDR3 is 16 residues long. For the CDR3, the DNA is TGCGCCAGCAGCGCACTAGCTCCTCTTTTCGCAGATACGCAGTATTTT. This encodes CASSALAPLFADTQYF.

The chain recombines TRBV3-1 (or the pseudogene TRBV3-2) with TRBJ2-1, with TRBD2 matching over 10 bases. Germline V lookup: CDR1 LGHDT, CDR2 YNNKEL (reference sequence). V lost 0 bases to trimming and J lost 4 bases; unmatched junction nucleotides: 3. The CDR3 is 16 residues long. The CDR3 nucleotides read TGTGCCAGCAGCCAAGATATAGCGGGAGGTTACAATGAGCAGTTCTTC. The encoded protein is CASSQDIAGGYNEQFF.

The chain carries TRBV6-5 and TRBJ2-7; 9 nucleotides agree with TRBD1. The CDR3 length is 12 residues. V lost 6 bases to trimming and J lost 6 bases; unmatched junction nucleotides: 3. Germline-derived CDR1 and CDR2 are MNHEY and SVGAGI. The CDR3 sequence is CASRKTGGEQYF. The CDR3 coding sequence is TGTGCCAGCAGAAAGACAGGGGGCGAGCAGTACTTC.

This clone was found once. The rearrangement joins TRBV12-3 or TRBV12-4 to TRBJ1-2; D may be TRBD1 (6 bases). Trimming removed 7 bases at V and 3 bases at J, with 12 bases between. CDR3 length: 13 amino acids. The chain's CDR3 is CASNGAGDYGYTF. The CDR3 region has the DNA TGTGCCAGCAACGGTGCAGGGGACTATGGCTACACCTTC.

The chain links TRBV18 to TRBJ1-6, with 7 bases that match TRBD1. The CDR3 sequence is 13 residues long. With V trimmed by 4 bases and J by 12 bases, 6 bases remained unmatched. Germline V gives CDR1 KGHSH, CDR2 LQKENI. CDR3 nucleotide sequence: TGTGCCAGCTCACGAGGGACAGACCTACCCCTCCACTTT. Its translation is CASSRGTDLPLHF.

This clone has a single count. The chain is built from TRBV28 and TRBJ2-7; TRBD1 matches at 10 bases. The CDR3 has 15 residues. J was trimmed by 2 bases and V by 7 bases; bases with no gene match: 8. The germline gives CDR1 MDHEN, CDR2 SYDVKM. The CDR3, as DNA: TGTGCCAGCACCCCCGCGGGACAGGGGACCTACGAGCAGTACTTC. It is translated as CASTPAGQGTYEQYF.